This record looks at one TCR beta chain sequence and its context. TEMRA cells were FACS-enriched, with CD8+ and CD4+ T cells isolated negatively. The source of the sample is a study of CD8 T cells in Susac syndrome. Random hexamers primed reverse transcription of roughly 0.45 to 1 ug RNA. Amplification of the TCR beta CDR3 was carried out by immunoSEQ multiplex PCR, which spanned a total of 54 Vbeta and 13 Jbeta segments. TCRdb re-derived calls from the immunoSEQ multiplex PCR reads in MiXCR, one entry per CDR3 protein. In the table there are some 260,000 distinct CDR3 sequences, 70% to 90% of which are singletons. The TCR sequence derives from a human donor with multiple sclerosis. The source material was CD8+ T cells from PBMCs.

The CDR3 DNA follows: TGTGCCAGCAGCTCCGACAGACTCTATGGCTACACCTTC. It yields the protein CASSSDRLYGYTF. The chain uses TRBV6-5 and TRBJ1-2, with D perhaps matching TRBD1 (5 bases). Germline V lookup: CDR1 MNHEY, CDR2 SVGAGI. The CDR3 spans 13 residues. V was clipped by 6 bases and J by 4 bases, with 12 bases between them.